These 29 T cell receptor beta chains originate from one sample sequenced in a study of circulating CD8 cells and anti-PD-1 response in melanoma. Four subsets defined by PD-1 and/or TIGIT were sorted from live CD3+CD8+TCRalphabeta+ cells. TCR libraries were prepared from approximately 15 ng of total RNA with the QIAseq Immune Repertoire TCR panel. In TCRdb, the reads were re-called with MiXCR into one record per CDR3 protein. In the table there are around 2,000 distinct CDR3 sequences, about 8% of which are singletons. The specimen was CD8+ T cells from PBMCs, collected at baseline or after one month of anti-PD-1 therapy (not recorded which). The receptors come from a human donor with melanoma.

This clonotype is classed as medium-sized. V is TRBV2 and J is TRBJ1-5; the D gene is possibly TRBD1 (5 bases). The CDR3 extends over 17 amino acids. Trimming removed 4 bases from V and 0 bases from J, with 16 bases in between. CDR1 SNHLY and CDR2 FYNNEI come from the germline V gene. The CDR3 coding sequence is TGTGCCAGCAGTGGAATTAGGGGCCAGAATAGCAATCAGCCCCAGCATTTT. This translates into CASSGIRGQNSNQPQHF.

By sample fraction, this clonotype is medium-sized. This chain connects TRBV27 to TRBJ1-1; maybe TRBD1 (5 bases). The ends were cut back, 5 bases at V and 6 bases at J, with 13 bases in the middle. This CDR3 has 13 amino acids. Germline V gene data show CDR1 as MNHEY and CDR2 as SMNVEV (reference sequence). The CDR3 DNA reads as TGTGCCAGCAGTCGCGGGACGAGATCTGAAGCTTTCTTT. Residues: CASSRGTRSEAFF.

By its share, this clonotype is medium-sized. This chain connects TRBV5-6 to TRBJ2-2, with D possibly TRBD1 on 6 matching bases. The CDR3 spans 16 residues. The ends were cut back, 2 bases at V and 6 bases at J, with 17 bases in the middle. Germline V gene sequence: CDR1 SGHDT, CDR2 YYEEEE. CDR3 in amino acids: CASSLYGAGVAGELFF. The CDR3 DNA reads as TGTGCCAGCAGCTTATACGGAGCAGGGGTGGCCGGGGAGCTGTTTTTT.

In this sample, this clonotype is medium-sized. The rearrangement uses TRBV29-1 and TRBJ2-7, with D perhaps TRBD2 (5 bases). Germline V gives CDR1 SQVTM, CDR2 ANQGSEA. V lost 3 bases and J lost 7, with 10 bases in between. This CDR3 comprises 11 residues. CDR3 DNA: TGCAGCGTTGAGACCGAGGGTGAGCAGTACTTC. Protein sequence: CSVETEGEQYF.

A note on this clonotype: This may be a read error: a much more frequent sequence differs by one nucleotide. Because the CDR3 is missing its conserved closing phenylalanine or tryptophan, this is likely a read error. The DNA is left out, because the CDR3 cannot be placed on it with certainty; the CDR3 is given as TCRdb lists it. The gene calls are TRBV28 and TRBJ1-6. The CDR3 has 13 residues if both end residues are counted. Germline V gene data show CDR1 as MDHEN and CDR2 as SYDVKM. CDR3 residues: CASSYSPMPDEVS.

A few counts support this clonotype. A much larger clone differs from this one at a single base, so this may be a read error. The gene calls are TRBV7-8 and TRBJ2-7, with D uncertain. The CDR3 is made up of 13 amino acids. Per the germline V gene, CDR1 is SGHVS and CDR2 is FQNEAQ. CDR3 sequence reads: CASGLSSSYEQYF. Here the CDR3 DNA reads TGTGCCAGCGGCTTATCTTCGAGTTACGAGCAGTACTTC.

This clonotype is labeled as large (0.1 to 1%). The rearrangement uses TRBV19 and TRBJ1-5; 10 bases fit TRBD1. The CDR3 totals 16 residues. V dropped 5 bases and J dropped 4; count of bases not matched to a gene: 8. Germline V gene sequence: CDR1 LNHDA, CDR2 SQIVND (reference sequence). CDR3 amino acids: CASSPWTGQGNQPQHF. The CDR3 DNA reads TGTGCCAGTAGTCCTTGGACGGGACAGGGGAATCAGCCCCAGCATTTT.

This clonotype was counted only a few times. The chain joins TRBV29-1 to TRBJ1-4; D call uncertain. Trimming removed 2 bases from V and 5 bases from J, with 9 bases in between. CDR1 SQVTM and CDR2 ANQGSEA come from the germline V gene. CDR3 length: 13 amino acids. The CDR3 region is CSVETDLNEKLFF. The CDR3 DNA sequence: TGCAGCGTTGAAACGGACCTAAATGAAAAACTGTTTTTT. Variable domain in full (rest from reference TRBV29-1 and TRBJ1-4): SAVISQKPSRDICQRGTSLTIQCQVDSQVTMMFWYRQQPGQSLTLIATANQGSEATYESGFVIDKFPISRPNLTFSTLTVSNMSPEDSSIYLCSVETDLNEKLFFGSGTQLSVL.

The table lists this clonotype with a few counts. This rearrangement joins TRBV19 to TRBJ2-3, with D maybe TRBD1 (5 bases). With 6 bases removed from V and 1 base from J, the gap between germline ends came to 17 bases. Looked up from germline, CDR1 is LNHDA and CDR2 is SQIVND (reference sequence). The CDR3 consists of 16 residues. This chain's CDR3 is CASSLRRQIRTDTQYF. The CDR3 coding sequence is TGTGCCAGTAGCCTTCGTCGACAGATTCGCACAGATACGCAGTATTTT. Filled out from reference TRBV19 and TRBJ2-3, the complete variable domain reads DGGITQSPKYLFRKEGQNVTLSCEQNLNHDAMYWYRQDPGQGLRLIYYSQIVNDFQKGDIAEGYSVSREKKESFPLTVTSAQKNPTAFYLCASSLRRQIRTDTQYFGPGTRLTVL.

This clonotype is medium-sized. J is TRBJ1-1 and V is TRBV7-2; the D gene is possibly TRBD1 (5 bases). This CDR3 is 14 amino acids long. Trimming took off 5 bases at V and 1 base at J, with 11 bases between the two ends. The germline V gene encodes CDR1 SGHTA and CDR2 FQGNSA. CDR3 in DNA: TGTGCCAGCAGCACCGGGACCGGGAACACTGAAGCTTTCTTT. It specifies CASSTGTGNTEAFF.

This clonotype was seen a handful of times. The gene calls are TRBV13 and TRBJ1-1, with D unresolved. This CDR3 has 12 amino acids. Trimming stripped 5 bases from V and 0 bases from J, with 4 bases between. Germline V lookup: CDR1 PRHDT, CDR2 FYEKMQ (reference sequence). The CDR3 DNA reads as TGTGCCAGCAGCCCACTGAACACTGAAGCTTTCTTT. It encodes CASSPLNTEAFF.

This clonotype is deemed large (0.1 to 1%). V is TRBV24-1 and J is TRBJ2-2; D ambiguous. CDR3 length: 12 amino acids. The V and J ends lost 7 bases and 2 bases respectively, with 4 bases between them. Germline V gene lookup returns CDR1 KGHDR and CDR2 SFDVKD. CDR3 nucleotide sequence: TGTGCCACCAGCTATAACACCGGGGAGCTGTTTTTT. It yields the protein CATSYNTGELFF.

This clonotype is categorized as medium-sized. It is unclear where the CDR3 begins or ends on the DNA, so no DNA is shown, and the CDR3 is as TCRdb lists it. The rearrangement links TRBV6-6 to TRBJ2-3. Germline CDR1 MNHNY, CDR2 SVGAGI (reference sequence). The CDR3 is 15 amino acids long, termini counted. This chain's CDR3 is CASSTSTASTDTQYF.

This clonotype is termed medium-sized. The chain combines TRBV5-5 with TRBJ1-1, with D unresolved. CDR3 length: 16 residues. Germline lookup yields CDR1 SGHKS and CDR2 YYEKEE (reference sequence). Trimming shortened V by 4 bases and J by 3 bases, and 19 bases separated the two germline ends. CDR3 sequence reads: CASSDDVVVMDTEAFF. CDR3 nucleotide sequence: TGTGCCAGCAGCGATGATGTCGTGGTTATGGACACTGAAGCTTTCTTT. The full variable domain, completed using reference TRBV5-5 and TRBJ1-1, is DAGVTQSPTHLIKTRGQQVTLRCSPISGHKSVSWYQQVLGQGPQFIFQYYEKEERGRGNFPDRFSARQFPNYSSELNVNALLLGDSALYLCASSDDVVVMDTEAFFGQGTRLTVV.

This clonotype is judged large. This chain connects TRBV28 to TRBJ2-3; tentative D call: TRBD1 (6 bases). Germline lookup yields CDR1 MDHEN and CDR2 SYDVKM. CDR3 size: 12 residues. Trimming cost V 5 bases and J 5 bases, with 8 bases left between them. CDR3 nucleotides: TGTGCCAGCAGTCCAGGGGAAGATACGCAGTATTTT. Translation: CASSPGEDTQYF.

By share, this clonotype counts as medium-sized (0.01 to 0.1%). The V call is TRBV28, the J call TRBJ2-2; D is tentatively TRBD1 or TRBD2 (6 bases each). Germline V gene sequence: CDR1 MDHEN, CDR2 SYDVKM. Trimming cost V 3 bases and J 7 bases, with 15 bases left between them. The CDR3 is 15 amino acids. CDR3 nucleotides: TGTGCCAGCAGTTTTATTGGGGGGCGCGGCGGGGAGCTGTTTTTT. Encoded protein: CASSFIGGRGGELFF. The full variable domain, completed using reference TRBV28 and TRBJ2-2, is DVKVTQSSRYLVKRTGEKVFLECVQDMDHENMFWYRQDPGLGLRLIYFSYDVKMKEKGDIPEGYSVSREKKERFSLILESASTNQTSMYLCASSFIGGRGGELFFGEGSRLTVL.

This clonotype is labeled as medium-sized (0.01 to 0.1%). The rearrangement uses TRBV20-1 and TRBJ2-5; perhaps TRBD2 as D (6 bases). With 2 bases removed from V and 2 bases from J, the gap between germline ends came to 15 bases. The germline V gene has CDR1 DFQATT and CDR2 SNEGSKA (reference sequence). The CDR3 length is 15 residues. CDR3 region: CSARPIGTLQETQYF. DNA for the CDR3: TGCAGTGCTAGACCTATCGGGACTTTACAAGAGACCCAGTACTTC.

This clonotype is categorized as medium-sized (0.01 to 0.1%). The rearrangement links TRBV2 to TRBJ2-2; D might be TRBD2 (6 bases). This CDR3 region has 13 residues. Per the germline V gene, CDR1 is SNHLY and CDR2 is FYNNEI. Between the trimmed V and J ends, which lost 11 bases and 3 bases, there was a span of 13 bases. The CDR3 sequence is CAVQGGDTGELFF. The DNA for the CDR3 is TGTGCCGTTCAGGGAGGAGACACCGGGGAGCTGTTTTTT.

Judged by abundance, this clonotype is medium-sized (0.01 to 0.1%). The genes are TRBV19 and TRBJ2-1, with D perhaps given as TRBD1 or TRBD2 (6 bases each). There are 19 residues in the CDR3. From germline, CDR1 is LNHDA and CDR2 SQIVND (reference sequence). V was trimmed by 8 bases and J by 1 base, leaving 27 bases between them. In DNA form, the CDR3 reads TGTGCCAGTGATCATCACAGGGCCGGGGGTGGCAATTCCTACAATGAGCAGTTCTTC. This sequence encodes CASDHHRAGGGNSYNEQFF.

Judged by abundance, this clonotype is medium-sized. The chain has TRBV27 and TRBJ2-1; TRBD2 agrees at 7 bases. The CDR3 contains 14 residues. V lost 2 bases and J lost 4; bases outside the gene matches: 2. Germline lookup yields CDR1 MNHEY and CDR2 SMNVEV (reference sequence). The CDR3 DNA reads TGTGCCAGCAGTTTAGGGGGGGGTTACAATGAGCAGTTCTTC. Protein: CASSLGGGYNEQFF.

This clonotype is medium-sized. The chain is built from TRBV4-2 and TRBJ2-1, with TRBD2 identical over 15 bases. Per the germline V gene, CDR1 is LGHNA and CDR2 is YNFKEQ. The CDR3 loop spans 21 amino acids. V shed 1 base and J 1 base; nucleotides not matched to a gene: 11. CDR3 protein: CASSQGSGLAGGPGSYNEQFF. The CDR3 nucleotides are TGTGCCAGCAGCCAAGGGTCCGGACTAGCGGGAGGGCCAGGGTCCTACAATGAGCAGTTCTTC.

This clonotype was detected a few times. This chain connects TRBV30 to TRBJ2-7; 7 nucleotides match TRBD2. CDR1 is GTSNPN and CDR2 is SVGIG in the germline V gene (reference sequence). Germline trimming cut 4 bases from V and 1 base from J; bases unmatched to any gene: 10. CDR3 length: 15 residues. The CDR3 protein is CAWTYSGTASYEQYF. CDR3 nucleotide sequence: TGTGCCTGGACTTACAGCGGGACGGCGTCCTACGAGCAGTACTTC.

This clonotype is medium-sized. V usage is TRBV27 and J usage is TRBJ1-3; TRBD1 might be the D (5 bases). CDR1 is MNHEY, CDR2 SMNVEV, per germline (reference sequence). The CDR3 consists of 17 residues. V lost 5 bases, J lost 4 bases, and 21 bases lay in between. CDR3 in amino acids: CASSPTHARGTGNTIYF. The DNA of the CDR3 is TGTGCCAGCAGTCCTACCCACGCCCGGGGGACCGGAAACACCATATATTTT.

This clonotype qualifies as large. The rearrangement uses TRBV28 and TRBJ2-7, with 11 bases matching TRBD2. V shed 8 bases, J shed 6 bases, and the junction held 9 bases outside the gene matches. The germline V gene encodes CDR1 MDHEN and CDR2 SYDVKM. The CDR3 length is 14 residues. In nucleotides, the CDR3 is TGTGCCAGCTCTATACTAGCGGGAGATGTCGAGCAGTACTTC. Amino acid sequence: CASSILAGDVEQYF.

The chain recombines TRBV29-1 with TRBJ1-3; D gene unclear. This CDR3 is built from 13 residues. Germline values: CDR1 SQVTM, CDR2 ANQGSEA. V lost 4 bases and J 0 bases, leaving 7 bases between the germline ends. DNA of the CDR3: TGCAGCGTTGTTCCCCGCTCTGGAAACACCATATATTTT. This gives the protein CSVVPRSGNTIYF.

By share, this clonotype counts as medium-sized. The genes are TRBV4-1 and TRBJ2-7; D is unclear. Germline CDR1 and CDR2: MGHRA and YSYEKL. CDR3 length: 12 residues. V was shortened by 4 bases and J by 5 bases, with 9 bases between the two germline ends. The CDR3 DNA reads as TGCGCCAGCAGCCTCGGTACTAACGAGCAGTACTTC. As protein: CASSLGTNEQYF.

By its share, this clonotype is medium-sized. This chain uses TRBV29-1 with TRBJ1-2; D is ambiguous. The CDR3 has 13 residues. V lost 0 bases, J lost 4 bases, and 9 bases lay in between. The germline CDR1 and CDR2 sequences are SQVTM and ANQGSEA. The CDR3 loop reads CSVEDTDVYGYTF. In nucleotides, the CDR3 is TGCAGCGTTGAAGACACAGATGTCTATGGCTACACCTTC.

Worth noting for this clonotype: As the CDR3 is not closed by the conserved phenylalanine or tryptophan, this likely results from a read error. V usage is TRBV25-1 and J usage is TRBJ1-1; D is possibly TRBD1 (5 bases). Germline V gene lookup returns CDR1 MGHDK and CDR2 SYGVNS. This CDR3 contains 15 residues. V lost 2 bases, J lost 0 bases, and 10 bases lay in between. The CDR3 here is CASSETGPLNTEAFS. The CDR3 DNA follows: TGTGCCAGCAGTGAAACGGGGCCCTTGAACACTGAAGCTTTCTCT.

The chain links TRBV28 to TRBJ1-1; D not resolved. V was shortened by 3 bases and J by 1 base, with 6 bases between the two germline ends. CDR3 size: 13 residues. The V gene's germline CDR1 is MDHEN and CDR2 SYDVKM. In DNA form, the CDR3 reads TGTGCCAGCAGTTTCCGGGCGAACACTGAAGCTTTCTTT. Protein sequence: CASSFRANTEAFF. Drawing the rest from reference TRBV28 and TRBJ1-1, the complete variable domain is DVKVTQSSRYLVKRTGEKVFLECVQDMDHENMFWYRQDPGLGLRLIYFSYDVKMKEKGDIPEGYSVSREKKERFSLILESASTNQTSMYLCASSFRANTEAFFGQGTRLTVV.